This entry describes one TCR beta chain. Antigen unknown. Treatment given: approximately nine-day PBMC culture with coronavirus spike peptide pools or control peptides (ViraFEST assay). Positive PCR tests dated from March to December 2020, predating US Alpha, Beta and Delta variants. The data were obtained in a study of vaccination and CD4 T cells after COVID-19. The wider study: Six males and four females, two Hispanic, made up the convalescents. The authors used overlapping spike peptides from SARS-CoV-2, HCoV-NL63, HCoV-OC43 and HCoV-229E to stimulate cells.

Cultured CD4+ T cell DNA was sequenced using the Oncomine TCR Beta short-read assay. The authors extracted genomic DNA from cultured CD4+ T cells. TCRdb itself ran the PCR reads through MiXCR, one entry per CDR3 protein. The sample lists around 25,000 distinct CDR3 sequences, about 46% occurring once. The sequence derives from a human donor who had recovered from COVID-19. Sequences were obtained from CD4+ T cells from blood, cultured in vitro.

CDR3 in DNA: TGTGCCATCAGTATTGAGGGGGCTGGTATTGAAGCTTTCTTT. Encoded protein: CAISIEGAGIEAFF. The chain links TRBV10-3 to TRBJ1-1; 7 nucleotides match TRBD1. Germline assignment: CDR1 ENHRY and CDR2 SYGVKD. This CDR3 comprises 14 residues. The V gene end was trimmed by 5 bases and the J gene end by 7 bases; junction bases not matched to a gene: 10.